This entry is about one T cell receptor (beta chain). Its target is unknown. The data were obtained in a study of T cell responses to AZD1222 COVID-19 vaccine. General study points: At baseline, seropositivity was found in only a handful of AZD1222 recipients. Targets within unmutated variant regions were reportedly found for nearly half of spike-specific TCRs. Repertoires were collected only later (after the peak T cell response had occurred).

Sequencing used immunoSEQ multiplex PCR; TCRdb keeps in-frame clones, though not all of them. The sample records tens of thousands of clones, more than 85% being singletons. The TCR sequence derives from an adult who received the AZD1222 COVID-19 vaccine. The sequenced sample was peripheral blood, obtained 28 days after the second AZD1222 dose.

The chain's CDR3 is CASSEVAGGVTDTQYF. The CDR3 DNA is TGTGCCAGCAGTGAAGTAGCGGGAGGGGTCACAGATACGCAGTATTTT. This sequence joins TRBV6-1 and TRBJ2-3, with 11 nucleotides matching TRBD2. The germline V gene has CDR1 MNHNS and CDR2 SASEGT. This CDR3 is 16 amino acids long. V was clipped by 1 base and J by 2 bases; unmatched bases: 2.